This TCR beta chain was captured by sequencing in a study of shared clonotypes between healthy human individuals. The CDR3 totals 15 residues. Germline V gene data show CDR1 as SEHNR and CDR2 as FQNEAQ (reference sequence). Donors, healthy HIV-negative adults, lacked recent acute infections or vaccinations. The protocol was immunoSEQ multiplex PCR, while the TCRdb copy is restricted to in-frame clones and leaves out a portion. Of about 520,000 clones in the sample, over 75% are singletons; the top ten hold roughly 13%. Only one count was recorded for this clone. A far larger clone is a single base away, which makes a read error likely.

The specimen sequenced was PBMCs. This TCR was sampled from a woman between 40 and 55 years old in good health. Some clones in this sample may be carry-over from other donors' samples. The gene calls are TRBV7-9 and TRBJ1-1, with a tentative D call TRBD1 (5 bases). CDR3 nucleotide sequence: TGTGCCAGCAACTTATCACTCCCAACTCAGGGTGAAGCTTTCTTT. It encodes CASNLSLPTQGEAFF.